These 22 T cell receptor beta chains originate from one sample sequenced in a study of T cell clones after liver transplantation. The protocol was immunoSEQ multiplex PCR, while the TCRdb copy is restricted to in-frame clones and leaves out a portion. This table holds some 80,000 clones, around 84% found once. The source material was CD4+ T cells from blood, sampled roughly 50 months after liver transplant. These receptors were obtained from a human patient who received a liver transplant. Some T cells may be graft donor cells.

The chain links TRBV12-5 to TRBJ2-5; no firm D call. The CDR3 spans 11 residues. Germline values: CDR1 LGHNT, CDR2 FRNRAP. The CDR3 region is CAVLWGETQYF. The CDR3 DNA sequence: TGTGCCGTATTATGGGGAGAGACCCAGTACTTC.

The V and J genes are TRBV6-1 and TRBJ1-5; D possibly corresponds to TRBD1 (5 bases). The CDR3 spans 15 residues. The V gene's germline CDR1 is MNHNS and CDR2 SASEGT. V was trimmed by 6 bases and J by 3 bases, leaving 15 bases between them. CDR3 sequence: CASSPEGTPNQPQHF. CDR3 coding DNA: TGTGCCAGCAGCCCAGAGGGGACCCCCAATCAGCCCCAGCATTTT.

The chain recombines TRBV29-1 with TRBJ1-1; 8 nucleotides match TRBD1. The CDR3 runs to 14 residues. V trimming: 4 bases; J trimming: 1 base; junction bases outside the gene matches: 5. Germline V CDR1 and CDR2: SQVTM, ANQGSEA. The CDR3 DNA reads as TGCAGCGTTGCCCAGGGGGCAAAGAACACTGAAGCTTTCTTT. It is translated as CSVAQGAKNTEAFF.

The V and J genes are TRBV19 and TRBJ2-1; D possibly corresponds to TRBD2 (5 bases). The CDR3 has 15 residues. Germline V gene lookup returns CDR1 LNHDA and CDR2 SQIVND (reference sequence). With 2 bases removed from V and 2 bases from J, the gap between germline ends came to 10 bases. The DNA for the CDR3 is TGTGCCAGTAGTATATCGGGGATAACCTACAATGAGCAGTTCTTC. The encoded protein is CASSISGITYNEQFF.

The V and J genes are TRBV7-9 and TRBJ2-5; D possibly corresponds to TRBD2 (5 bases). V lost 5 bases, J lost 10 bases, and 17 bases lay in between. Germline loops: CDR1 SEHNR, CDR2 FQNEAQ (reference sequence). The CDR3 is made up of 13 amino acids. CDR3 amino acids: CASSKTDGGGQYF. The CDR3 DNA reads TGTGCCAGCAGCAAGACGGATGGAGGTGGCCAGTACTTC.

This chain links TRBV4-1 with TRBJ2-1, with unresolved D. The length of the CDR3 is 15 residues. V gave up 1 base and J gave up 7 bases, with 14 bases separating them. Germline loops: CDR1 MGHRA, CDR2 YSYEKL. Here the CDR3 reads CASSQVWVYANEQFF. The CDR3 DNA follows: TGCGCCAGCAGCCAAGTTTGGGTCTACGCTAATGAGCAGTTCTTC.

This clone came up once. Here the CDR3 DNA reads TGTGCCACCAGCCCCACCCCGATGAGAGCGGGACAGTACAATGAGCAGTTCTTC. It codes for CATSPTPMRAGQYNEQFF. This chain joins TRBV15 and TRBJ2-1, with D perhaps TRBD1 or TRBD2 (7 bases each). With 5 bases removed from V and 4 bases from J, the gap between germline ends came to 24 bases. Looked up from germline, CDR1 is LNHNV and CDR2 is YYDKDF (reference sequence). The CDR3 runs 18 residues.

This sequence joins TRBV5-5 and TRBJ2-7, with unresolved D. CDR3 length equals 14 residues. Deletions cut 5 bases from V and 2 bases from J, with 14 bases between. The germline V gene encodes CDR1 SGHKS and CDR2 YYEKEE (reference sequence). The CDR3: CASRSADRTYEQYF. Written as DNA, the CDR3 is TGTGCCAGCAGATCGGCAGACCGTACCTACGAGCAGTACTTC.

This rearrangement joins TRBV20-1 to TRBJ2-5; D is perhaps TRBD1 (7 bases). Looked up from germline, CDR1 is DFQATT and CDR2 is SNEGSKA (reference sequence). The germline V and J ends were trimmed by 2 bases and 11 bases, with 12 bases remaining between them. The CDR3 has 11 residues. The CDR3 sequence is CSARSSGGQYF. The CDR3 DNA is TGCAGTGCTAGAAGTTCAGGGGGGCAGTACTTC.

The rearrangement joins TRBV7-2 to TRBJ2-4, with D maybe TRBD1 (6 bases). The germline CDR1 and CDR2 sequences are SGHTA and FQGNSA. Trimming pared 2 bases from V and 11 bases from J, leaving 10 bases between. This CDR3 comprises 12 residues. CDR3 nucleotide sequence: TGTGCCAGCAGCTTAACCCGGACAGTTCAGTACTTC. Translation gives CASSLTRTVQYF.

The CDR3 DNA sequence: TGTGCCAGCAGTGTAAGCAGGGGGCCCGTCTATAGCACAGATACGCAGTATTTT. Protein: CASSVSRGPVYSTDTQYF. The chain has TRBV6-1 and TRBJ2-3; 8 positions match TRBD1. CDR1 and CDR2 (germline): MNHNS, SASEGT. This CDR3 is 18 amino acids long. Germline trimming cut 4 bases from V and 0 bases from J; bases unmatched to any gene: 12.

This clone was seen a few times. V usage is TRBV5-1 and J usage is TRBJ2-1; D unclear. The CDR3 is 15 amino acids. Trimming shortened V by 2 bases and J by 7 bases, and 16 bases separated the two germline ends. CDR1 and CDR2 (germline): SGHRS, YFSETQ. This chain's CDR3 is CASSFSDNSPNEQFF. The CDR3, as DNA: TGCGCCAGCAGCTTCAGTGATAATAGCCCTAATGAGCAGTTCTTC.

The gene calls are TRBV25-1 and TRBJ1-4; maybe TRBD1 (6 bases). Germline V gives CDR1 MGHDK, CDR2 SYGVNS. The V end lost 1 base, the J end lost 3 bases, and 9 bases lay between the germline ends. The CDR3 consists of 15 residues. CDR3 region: CASSELGASNEKLFF. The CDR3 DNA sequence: TGTGCCAGCAGTGAATTGGGGGCGTCTAATGAAAAACTGTTTTTT.

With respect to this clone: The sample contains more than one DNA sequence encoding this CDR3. The CDR3 region is CASSLSGLDNSPLHF. The CDR3, as DNA: TGTGCCAGCAGCTTATCCGGGCTAGACAATTCACCCCTCCACTTT. The rearrangement links TRBV7-9 to TRBJ1-6; D remains ambiguous. The V end lost 2 bases, the J end lost 7 bases, and 12 bases lay between the germline ends. The CDR3 length is 15 residues. CDR1 SEHNR and CDR2 FQNEAQ come from the germline V gene (reference sequence).

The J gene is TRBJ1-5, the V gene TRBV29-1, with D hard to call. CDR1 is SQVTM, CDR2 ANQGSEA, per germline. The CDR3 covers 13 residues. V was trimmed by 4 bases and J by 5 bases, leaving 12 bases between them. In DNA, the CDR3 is TGCAGCGTTGCGTCGGGAGGAGATCAGCCCCAGCATTTT. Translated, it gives CSVASGGDQPQHF.

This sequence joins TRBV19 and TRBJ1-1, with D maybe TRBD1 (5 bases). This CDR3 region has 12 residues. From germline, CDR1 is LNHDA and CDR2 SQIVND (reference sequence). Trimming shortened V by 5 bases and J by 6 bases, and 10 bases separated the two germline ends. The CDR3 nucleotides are TGTGCCAGTAGTTACCGGGGGTCTGAAGCTTTCTTT. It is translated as CASSYRGSEAFF.

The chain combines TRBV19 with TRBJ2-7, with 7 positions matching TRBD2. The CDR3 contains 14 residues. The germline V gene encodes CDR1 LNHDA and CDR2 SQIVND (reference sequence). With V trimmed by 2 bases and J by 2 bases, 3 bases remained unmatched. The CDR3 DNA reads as TGTGCCAGTAGTATACCGGGGGGAACCTACGAGCAGTACTTC. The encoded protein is CASSIPGGTYEQYF.

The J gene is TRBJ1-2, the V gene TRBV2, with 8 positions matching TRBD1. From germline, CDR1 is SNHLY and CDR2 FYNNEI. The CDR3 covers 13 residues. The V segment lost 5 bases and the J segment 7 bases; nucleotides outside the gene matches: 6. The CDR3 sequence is CASSPDREGGYTF. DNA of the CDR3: TGTGCCAGCAGTCCGGACAGGGAAGGTGGCTACACCTTC.

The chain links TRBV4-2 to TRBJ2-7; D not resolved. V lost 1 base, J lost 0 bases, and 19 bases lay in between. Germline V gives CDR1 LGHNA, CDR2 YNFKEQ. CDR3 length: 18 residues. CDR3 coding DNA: TGTGCCAGCAGCCAAGTTCTGAGCCGAAAGAGGAGCTCCTACGAGCAGTACTTC. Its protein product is CASSQVLSRKRSSYEQYF.

DNA of the CDR3: TGTGCCAGCGACGCTGGGGGCAGGGGGAATCAGCCCCAGCATTTT. Amino acid sequence: CASDAGGRGNQPQHF. This chain connects TRBV7-2 to TRBJ1-5; 7 bases align to TRBD1. V shed 8 bases, J shed 4 bases, and the junction held 11 bases outside the gene matches. Per germline, CDR1 SGHTA and CDR2 FQGNSA. The CDR3 contains 15 residues.

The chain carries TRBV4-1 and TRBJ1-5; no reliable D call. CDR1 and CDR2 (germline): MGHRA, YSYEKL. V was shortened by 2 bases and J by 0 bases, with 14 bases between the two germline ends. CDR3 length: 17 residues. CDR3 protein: CASSQLDMGFSNQPQHF. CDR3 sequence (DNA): TGCGCCAGCAGCCAACTTGACATGGGGTTTAGCAATCAGCCCCAGCATTTT.

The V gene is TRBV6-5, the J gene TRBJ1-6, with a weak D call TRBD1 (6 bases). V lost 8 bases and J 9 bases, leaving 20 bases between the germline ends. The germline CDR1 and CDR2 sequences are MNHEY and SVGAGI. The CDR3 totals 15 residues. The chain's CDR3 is CASQFRTEGGSPLHF. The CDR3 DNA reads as TGTGCCAGCCAGTTTAGGACAGAAGGAGGTTCACCCCTCCACTTT.